This T cell receptor (beta chain) was identified in a study of T cells in Graves' hyperthyroidism and ophthalmopathy. Study summary: The blood sample was taken at first diagnosis, before treatment began. Study-wide findings and caveats: Most expanded thyroid clonotypes above 0.001 recurred in blood.

Amplification targeted TCR beta CDR3 regions from RNA transcripts. An initial round of RT-PCR targeting the TCR CDR3 relied on the HTBI primer set. TCRdb reanalysed the multiplex PCR reads using MiXCR and keeps one entry per CDR3 protein. The sample has around 760,000 distinct CDR3 sequences, 35% seen once; the top ten hold about a third. This clonotype has a count of ten or more. Its target is unknown. Patients aged 18 to 65 with hyperthyroidism were newly diagnosed, with duration under 2 months. Clinical symptoms, serum thyroxine, TRAb, thyroid ultrasound and orbital computed tomography established diagnosis. The source is a woman in her thirties or forties with Graves' hyperthyroidism. Specimen: blood.

DNA for the CDR3: TGCAGCGCCGTCGACAGGGGCCAGGGGTATGGCTACACCTTC. Amino acids: CSAVDRGQGYGYTF. The rearrangement uses TRBV29-1 and TRBJ1-2, with 8 bases matching TRBD1. V lost 7 bases and J lost 5; bases outside the gene matches: 12. CDR1 is SQVTM, CDR2 ANQGSEA, per germline. The CDR3 loop spans 14 amino acids.